The source of this TCR beta chain is a study of T cells after yellow fever vaccination. The wider study: Fractions low in cell number were prepared with SMART-Seq v4 Ultra Low Input. Study outcomes and limitations: The study re-detected most primary-vaccination clones after the booster (around 96% CD4, just over 85% CD8).

Regarding this clonotype: Its antigen is currently unknown.

Template-switching 5'RACE yielded the TCR cDNA; a universal primer site and UMIs were added in the process. Using its own MiXCR run on the 5' RACE reads, TCRdb lists one record per CDR3 protein. This table has about 550,000 distinct CDR3 sequences, about a fifth appearing once. The clonotype was recovered from a man in his thirties or forties who received the YFV17D yellow fever vaccine. The sample was PBMCs, taken 15 days after the yellow fever booster vaccination.

CDR3 amino acids: CASSPRTPRNEQYF. The CDR3 bases are TGTGCCAGCAGCCCTCGGACGCCCAGGAACGAGCAGTACTTC. The rearrangement uses TRBV14 and TRBJ2-7; the D is unclear. V lost 4 bases, J lost 5 bases, and 15 bases lay in between. Looked up from germline, CDR1 is SGHDN and CDR2 is FVKESK. The CDR3 extends over 14 amino acids. Full variable domain (remainder filled in from reference TRBV14 and TRBJ2-7): EAGVTQFPSHSVIEKGQTVTLRCDPISGHDNLYWYRRVMGKEIKFLLHFVKESKQDESGMPNNRFLAERTGGTYSTLKVQPAELEDSGVYFCASSPRTPRNEQYFGPGTRLTVT.